The 30 T cell receptor beta chains listed next were all sequenced from one sample in a study of blood T cell repertoires in COVID-19. Libraries were prepared by immunoSEQ multiplex PCR; TCRdb keeps only in-frame clonotypes and omits some of them. The sample records fewer than 150,000 clones, 88% being singletons. The material sequenced was peripheral blood. The receptors were sampled from a man between 45 and 60 years old with active or convalescent COVID-19.

The chain is built from TRBV20-1 and TRBJ2-3; possible D gene TRBD2, 5 bases. Per germline, CDR1 DFQATT and CDR2 SNEGSKA (reference sequence). V dropped 3 bases and J dropped 0 bases, with 10 bases sitting between them. The CDR3 extends over 14 amino acids. This CDR3 reads CSASQRRSTDTQYF. CDR3 nucleotide sequence: TGCAGTGCTAGTCAACGGAGGAGCACAGATACGCAGTATTTT.

The J gene is TRBJ2-2, the V gene TRBV3-1 (or the pseudogene TRBV3-2); D is possibly TRBD2 (5 bases). CDR3 length: 17 amino acids. V was pared by 0 bases and J by 4 bases, with 15 bases between. The germline gives CDR1 LGHDT, CDR2 YNNKEL (reference sequence). The CDR3 DNA reads as TGTGCCAGCAGCCAAGATCCCAGCCTAGCTAGCACCGGGGAGCTGTTTTTT. Translated: CASSQDPSLASTGELFF.

This clone was counted once. The rearrangement uses TRBV12-5 and TRBJ1-2; 10 bases align to TRBD1. This CDR3 is built from 14 residues. V lost 5 bases, J lost 4 bases, and 4 bases stayed unmatched. In germline, CDR1 is LGHNT, CDR2 FRNRAP. CDR3 DNA sequence: TGTGCTAGTGGTCGGGACAGGGGACCCTATGGCTACACCTTC. Translating it yields CASGRDRGPYGYTF. Combining the CDR3 with reference TRBV12-5 and TRBJ1-2 gives the whole variable domain DARVTQTPRHKVTEMGQEVTMRCQPILGHNTVFWYRQTMMQGLELLAYFRNRAPLDDSGMPKDRFSAEMPDATLATLKIQPSEPRDSAVYFCASGRDRGPYGYTFGSGTRLTVV.

The V call is TRBV5-6, the J call TRBJ2-3; 7 bases are shared with TRBD1. The CDR3 has 14 amino acids. Germline V gives CDR1 SGHDT, CDR2 YYEEEE. Trimming at V came to 4 bases and at J to 14 bases, leaving 16 bases not matched to a gene. The CDR3: CASSAKTGFNRPYF. The CDR3 nucleotides read TGTGCCAGCAGCGCAAAGACAGGGTTTAATAGGCCGTATTTT.

The chain carries TRBV11-2 and TRBJ2-7, with 7 nucleotides matching TRBD2. V was clipped by 1 base and J by 5 bases; unmatched bases: 14. Germline V gene lookup returns CDR1 SGHAT and CDR2 FQNNGV. The CDR3 extends over 17 amino acids. The CDR3 loop is CASSLGSRSGGSDEQYF. As DNA, the CDR3 is TGTGCCAGCAGCTTAGGATCCCGTTCGGGAGGAAGCGACGAGCAGTACTTC.

The rearrangement links TRBV28 to TRBJ1-3; D is ambiguous. The V and J ends lost 6 bases and 4 bases respectively, with 16 bases between them. CDR3 size: 15 residues. Germline V gene sequence: CDR1 MDHEN, CDR2 SYDVKM. CDR3 sequence reads: CASSPPLGGGNTIYF. The CDR3 region has the DNA TGTGCCAGCAGCCCCCCCCTTGGAGGCGGAAACACCATATATTTT.

The chain employs TRBV5-4 and TRBJ2-7, with 8 bases lining up with TRBD2. V lost 5 bases to trimming and J lost 5 bases; unmatched junction nucleotides: 15. CDR1 and CDR2 from the germline V gene are SGHNT and YYREEE (reference sequence). The CDR3 runs 16 residues. CDR3 DNA: TGTGCCAGCAGTTCTGGAGGGGCGGGAGGAAGCCACGAGCAGTACTTC. It encodes CASSSGGAGGSHEQYF.

The V call is TRBV2, the J call TRBJ1-6, with D hard to call. CDR3 length: 12 amino acids. V lost 6 bases to trimming and J lost 10 bases, with 10 bases between them. Germline CDR1 is SNHLY and CDR2 is FYNNEI. The CDR3 DNA is TGTGCCAGCAGCCTTGAGGGCTCACCCCTCCACTTT. This codes for CASSLEGSPLHF.

The CDR3 is CATAGDTYTDTQYF. DNA of the CDR3: TGCGCCACAGCGGGGGACACCTACACAGATACGCAGTATTTT. The rearrangement uses TRBV5-1 and TRBJ2-3; 8 bases agree with TRBD2. This CDR3 is built from 14 residues. CDR1 is SGHRS and CDR2 is YFSETQ in the germline V gene. Trimming took 9 bases from V and 2 from J; bases not matched to a gene: 8.

The V gene is TRBV29-1, the J gene TRBJ2-5, with 14 nucleotides matching TRBD2. The germline V gene encodes CDR1 SQVTM and CDR2 ANQGSEA. The CDR3 totals 16 residues. V lost 5 bases, J lost 4 bases, and 9 bases stayed unmatched. CDR3 bases: TGCAGCGTTCACAGATCGACTAGCGGGAGGGGAGAGACCCAGTACTTC. It codes for CSVHRSTSGRGETQYF. The full variable domain, with the rest looked up from reference TRBV29-1 and TRBJ2-5, is SAVISQKPSRDICQRGTSLTIQCQVDSQVTMMFWYRQQPGQSLTLIATANQGSEATYESGFVIDKFPISRPNLTFSTLTVSNMSPEDSSIYLCSVHRSTSGRGETQYFGPGTRLLVL.

This clone occurred a few times. The V gene is TRBV25-1, the J gene TRBJ1-2; 7 bases map to TRBD1. Looked up from germline, CDR1 is MGHDK and CDR2 is SYGVNS. There are 14 residues in the CDR3. With 4 bases clipped from V and 8 bases from J, the junction kept 10 bases outside the gene matches. The CDR3 protein is CASSALQGRYGYTF. CDR3 bases: TGTGCCAGCAGTGCACTACAGGGGAGATACGGCTACACCTTC.

J is TRBJ1-5 and V is TRBV7-9, with a tentative D call TRBD1 (6 bases). The CDR3 runs 12 residues. The germline CDR1 and CDR2 sequences are SEHNR and FQNEAQ (reference sequence). V lost 5 bases and J lost 7, with 9 bases in between. The CDR3 DNA follows: TGTGCCAGCAGCGCGGACAGCCAGCCCCAGCATTTT. Translating gives CASSADSQPQHF.

The chain carries TRBV20-1 and TRBJ2-7; TRBD2 aligns across 9 bases. The V gene end was trimmed by 6 bases and the J gene end by 4 bases; junction bases not matched to a gene: 13. The V gene's germline CDR1 is DFQATT and CDR2 SNEGSKA (reference sequence). CDR3 length: 15 residues. CDR3 in amino acids: CSASLGGRAKYEQYF. In DNA, the CDR3 is TGCAGTGCAAGTCTCGGCGGGAGGGCAAAATACGAGCAGTACTTC.

The chain carries TRBV3-1 (or the pseudogene TRBV3-2) and TRBJ2-3, with TRBD2 matching over 7 bases. V lost 4 bases to trimming and J lost 3 bases; unmatched junction nucleotides: 10. Germline CDR1 and CDR2: LGHDT and YNNKEL (reference sequence). The CDR3 is made up of 16 amino acids. The CDR3 coding sequence is TGTGCCAGCAGCCCGCAGGGAGGGAGTGCGACAGATACGCAGTATTTT. It specifies CASSPQGGSATDTQYF.

This chain joins TRBV6-5 and TRBJ2-5, with 12 bases fitting TRBD1. Germline V gene sequence: CDR1 MNHEY, CDR2 SVGAGI. The CDR3 is 14 residues long. The trim removed 6 bases at V and 5 bases at J, leaving 4 bases unmatched. CDR3 nucleotides: TGTGCCAGCAGGCGGGACAGGGGGCCGGAGACCCAGTACTTC. Its protein product is CASRRDRGPETQYF.

The chain employs TRBV4-3 and TRBJ1-4, with 10 bases that match TRBD1. The CDR3 extends over 16 amino acids. Germline loops: CDR1 LGHNA, CDR2 YSLEER. The V segment lost 3 bases and the J segment 7 bases; nucleotides outside the gene matches: 8. CDR3 DNA: TGCGCCAGCAGCCAGAGAGACAGGGGGCGTTCTGAAAAACTGTTTTTT. Its translation: CASSQRDRGRSEKLFF.

This chain joins TRBV28 and TRBJ2-3; D possibly corresponds to TRBD1 (5 bases). Germline V gene lookup returns CDR1 MDHEN and CDR2 SYDVKM. Trimming shortened V by 4 bases and J by 8 bases, and 19 bases separated the two germline ends. CDR3 length: 15 residues. As DNA, the CDR3 is TGTGCCAGCAGTTCGCCCTCCCCCGACAGATTTACGCAGTATTTT. It specifies CASSSPSPDRFTQYF.

Only one count was recorded for this clone. The chain recombines TRBV30 with TRBJ1-3; no clear D. Germline assignment: CDR1 GTSNPN and CDR2 SVGIG (reference sequence). V lost 2 bases, J lost 4 bases, and 9 bases lay in between. This CDR3 spans 13 amino acids. The chain's CDR3 is CAWSRSQGNTIYF. The CDR3, as DNA: TGTGCCTGGAGTAGAAGCCAAGGAAACACCATATATTTT.

The rearrangement links TRBV7-2 to TRBJ2-2; 11 nucleotides match TRBD2. The CDR3 totals 15 residues. J gave up 13 bases and V 5 bases, and 12 bases lay outside the gene matches. Looked up from germline, CDR1 is SGHTA and CDR2 is FQGNSA. CDR3 sequence reads: CASSLGTSGSGWLFF. In DNA form, the CDR3 reads TGTGCCAGCAGCCTAGGGACTAGCGGATCGGGTTGGCTGTTTTTT.

This clone came up many times. The rearrangement joins TRBV4-1 to TRBJ2-7; 9 nucleotides align to TRBD1. Germline values: CDR1 MGHRA, CDR2 YSYEKL. There are 17 residues in the CDR3. Germline trimming cut 4 bases from V and 0 bases from J; bases unmatched to any gene: 10. The CDR3 here is CASSPIGTGIISYEQYF. The CDR3 nucleotides read TGCGCCAGCAGCCCCATAGGGACAGGGATAATCTCCTACGAGCAGTACTTC.

The gene calls are TRBV7-9 and TRBJ1-1; D call uncertain. V gave up 2 bases and J gave up 6 bases, with 7 bases separating them. The CDR3 runs to 12 residues. The germline V gene encodes CDR1 SEHNR and CDR2 FQNEAQ (reference sequence). CDR3 in amino acids: CASSLYSPEAFF. Here the CDR3 DNA reads TGTGCCAGCAGCTTATATTCCCCTGAAGCTTTCTTT.

The gene calls are TRBV13 and TRBJ2-7, with D tentatively TRBD2 (6 bases). Germline CDR1 is PRHDT and CDR2 is FYEKMQ (reference sequence). Trimming shortened V by 2 bases and J by 3 bases, and 14 bases separated the two germline ends. The CDR3 covers 15 residues. The CDR3: CASSLRDLYDYEQYF. The CDR3 DNA reads TGTGCCAGCAGCTTACGGGACTTATATGACTACGAGCAGTACTTC.

V is TRBV9 and J is TRBJ1-4; 12 bases align to TRBD1. The J segment lost 1 base and the V segment lost 3 bases, leaving 7 bases of the junction unmatched. CDR1 SGDLS and CDR2 YYNGEE come from the germline V gene. There are 18 residues in the CDR3. This chain's CDR3 is CASSGGQGAQRTNEKLFF. The DNA of the CDR3 is TGTGCCAGCAGCGGGGGACAGGGGGCGCAGAGAACTAATGAAAAACTGTTTTTT.

This chain's CDR3 is CASSEDETGINYGYTF. The DNA of the CDR3 is TGTGCCAGCAGTGAAGACGAAACGGGAATCAACTATGGCTACACCTTC. The rearrangement uses TRBV6-1 and TRBJ1-2; D gene ambiguous. Germline lookup yields CDR1 MNHNS and CDR2 SASEGT. V shed 1 base and J shed 2 bases, with 14 bases lying between them. The CDR3 extends over 16 amino acids.

The rearrangement joins TRBV6-6 to TRBJ2-2, with TRBD1 matching over 9 bases. This CDR3 has 16 amino acids. With 6 bases clipped from V and 0 bases from J, the junction kept 5 bases outside the gene matches. Germline CDR1 and CDR2: MNHNY and SVGAGI (reference sequence). CDR3 bases: TGTGCCAGCAGCCCCCGGACAGGGGCGAACACCGGGGAGCTGTTTTTT. It yields the protein CASSPRTGANTGELFF.

This clone has more than one count but fewer than ten. The chain uses TRBV7-3 and TRBJ1-2, with 9 bases matching TRBD1. The CDR3 runs to 13 residues. V gave up 2 bases and J gave up 7 bases; unmatched junction bases: 2. Germline CDR1 reads SGHTA; CDR2 reads FQGTGA. The CDR3 is CASSLGTGSGYTF. CDR3 in DNA: TGTGCCAGCAGCTTAGGGACAGGGTCTGGCTACACCTTC. Full variable domain (missing parts from reference TRBV7-3 and TRBJ1-2): GAGVSQTPSNKVTEKGKYVELRCDPISGHTALYWYRQSLGQGPEFLIYFQGTGAADDSGLPNDRFFAVRPEGSVSTLKIQRTERGDSAVYLCASSLGTGSGYTFGSGTRLTVV.

The rearrangement links TRBV14 to TRBJ1-4; TRBD1 might be the D (6 bases). CDR1 and CDR2 from the germline V gene are SGHDN and FVKESK. The CDR3 is 14 amino acids. Trimming pared 4 bases from V and 1 base from J, leaving 7 bases between. The CDR3 sequence: CASSLGGTNEKLFF. CDR3 in DNA: TGTGCCAGCAGCCTAGGGGGAACTAATGAAAAACTGTTTTTT.

The chain couples TRBV20-1 to TRBJ2-2, with a weak D call TRBD1 (5 bases). Per the germline V gene, CDR1 is DFQATT and CDR2 is SNEGSKA (reference sequence). CDR3 length: 14 residues. The germline V and J ends were trimmed by 3 bases and 3 bases, with 11 bases remaining between them. In nucleotides, the CDR3 is TGCAGTGCTAGTAGGGGTGGTGACACCGGGGAGCTGTTTTTT. This encodes CSASRGGDTGELFF.

The chain joins TRBV27 to TRBJ1-4, with a weak D call TRBD1 (5 bases). V gave up 5 bases and J gave up 4 bases, with 17 bases separating them. CDR1 is MNHEY, CDR2 SMNVEV, per germline (reference sequence). This CDR3 contains 16 residues. The CDR3 here is CASSKRWRDLNEKLFF. In DNA, the CDR3 is TGTGCCAGCAGTAAACGGTGGAGGGACCTTAATGAAAAACTGTTTTTT.

V usage is TRBV29-1 and J usage is TRBJ2-7, with D perhaps TRBD1 (5 bases). The CDR3 runs 14 residues. CDR1 SQVTM and CDR2 ANQGSEA come from the germline V gene. Trimming cost V 4 bases and J 7 bases, with 20 bases left between them. DNA of the CDR3: TGCAGCGTTGTGATTTTCGGTAGGGGTGGGGAGCAGTACTTC. This gives the protein CSVVIFGRGGEQYF.